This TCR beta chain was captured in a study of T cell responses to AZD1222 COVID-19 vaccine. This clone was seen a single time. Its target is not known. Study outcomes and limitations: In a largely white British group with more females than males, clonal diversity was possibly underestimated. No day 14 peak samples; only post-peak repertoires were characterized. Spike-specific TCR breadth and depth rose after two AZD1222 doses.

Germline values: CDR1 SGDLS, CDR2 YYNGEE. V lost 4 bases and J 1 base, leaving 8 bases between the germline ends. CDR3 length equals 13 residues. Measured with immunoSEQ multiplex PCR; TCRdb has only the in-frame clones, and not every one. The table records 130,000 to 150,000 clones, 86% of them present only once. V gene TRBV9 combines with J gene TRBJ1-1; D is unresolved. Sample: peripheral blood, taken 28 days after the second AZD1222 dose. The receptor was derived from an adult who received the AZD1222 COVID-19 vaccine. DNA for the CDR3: TGTGCCAGCAGCCCGTGGCAGAACACTGAAGCTTTCTTT. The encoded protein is CASSPWQNTEAFF.